The source of this T cell receptor beta chain is a study of Graves' ophthalmopathy and Graves' hyperthyroidism. Many counts were recorded for this clonotype. Its antigen is currently unknown. Serum thyroxine and TRAb, along with clinical symptoms, thyroid ultrasound and orbital computed tomography, were what diagnosis relied on. Trimming pared 0 bases from V and 4 bases from J, leaving 10 bases between. CDR3 length: 14 residues. Germline V CDR1 and CDR2: DFQATT, SNEGSKA (reference sequence). Study results and caveats: Clonotypes were expanded in thyroid at above 0.001 frequency, and most also appeared in blood.

TCR beta CDR3 regions were amplified from RNA transcripts. The first-round RT-PCR employed HTBI primers together with the Qiagen OneStep RT-PCR kit. A multiplex PCR was then performed as the second round. One entry per CDR3 protein, called by TCRdb with MiXCR from the multiplex PCR reads. Of a few hundred thousand distinct CDR3 sequences listed, less than 20% are singletons. The sequence came from a woman in her late teens or twenties with stable Graves' hyperthyroidism. Material: peripheral blood. The V call is TRBV20-1, the J call TRBJ1-5; a weak D match, TRBD1 (5 bases). CDR3 in DNA: TGCAGTGCTAGAGATCCCGGGGGGAATCAGCCCCAGCATTTT. This gives the protein CSARDPGGNQPQHF.